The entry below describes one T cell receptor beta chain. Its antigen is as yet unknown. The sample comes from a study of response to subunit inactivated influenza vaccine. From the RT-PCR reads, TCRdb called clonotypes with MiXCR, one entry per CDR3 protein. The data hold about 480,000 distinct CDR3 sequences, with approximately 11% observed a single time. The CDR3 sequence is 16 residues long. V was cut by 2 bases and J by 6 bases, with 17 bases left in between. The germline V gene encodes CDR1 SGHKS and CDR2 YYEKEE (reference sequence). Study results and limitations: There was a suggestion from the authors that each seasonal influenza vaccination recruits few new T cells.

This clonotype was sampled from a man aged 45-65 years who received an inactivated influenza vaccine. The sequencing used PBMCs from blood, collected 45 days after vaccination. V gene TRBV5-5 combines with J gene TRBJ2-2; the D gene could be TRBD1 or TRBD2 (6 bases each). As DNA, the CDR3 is TGTGCCAGCAGCTTCCAGGGGAGGAGTGTTCCCGGGGAGCTGTTTTTT. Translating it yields CASSFQGRSVPGELFF.